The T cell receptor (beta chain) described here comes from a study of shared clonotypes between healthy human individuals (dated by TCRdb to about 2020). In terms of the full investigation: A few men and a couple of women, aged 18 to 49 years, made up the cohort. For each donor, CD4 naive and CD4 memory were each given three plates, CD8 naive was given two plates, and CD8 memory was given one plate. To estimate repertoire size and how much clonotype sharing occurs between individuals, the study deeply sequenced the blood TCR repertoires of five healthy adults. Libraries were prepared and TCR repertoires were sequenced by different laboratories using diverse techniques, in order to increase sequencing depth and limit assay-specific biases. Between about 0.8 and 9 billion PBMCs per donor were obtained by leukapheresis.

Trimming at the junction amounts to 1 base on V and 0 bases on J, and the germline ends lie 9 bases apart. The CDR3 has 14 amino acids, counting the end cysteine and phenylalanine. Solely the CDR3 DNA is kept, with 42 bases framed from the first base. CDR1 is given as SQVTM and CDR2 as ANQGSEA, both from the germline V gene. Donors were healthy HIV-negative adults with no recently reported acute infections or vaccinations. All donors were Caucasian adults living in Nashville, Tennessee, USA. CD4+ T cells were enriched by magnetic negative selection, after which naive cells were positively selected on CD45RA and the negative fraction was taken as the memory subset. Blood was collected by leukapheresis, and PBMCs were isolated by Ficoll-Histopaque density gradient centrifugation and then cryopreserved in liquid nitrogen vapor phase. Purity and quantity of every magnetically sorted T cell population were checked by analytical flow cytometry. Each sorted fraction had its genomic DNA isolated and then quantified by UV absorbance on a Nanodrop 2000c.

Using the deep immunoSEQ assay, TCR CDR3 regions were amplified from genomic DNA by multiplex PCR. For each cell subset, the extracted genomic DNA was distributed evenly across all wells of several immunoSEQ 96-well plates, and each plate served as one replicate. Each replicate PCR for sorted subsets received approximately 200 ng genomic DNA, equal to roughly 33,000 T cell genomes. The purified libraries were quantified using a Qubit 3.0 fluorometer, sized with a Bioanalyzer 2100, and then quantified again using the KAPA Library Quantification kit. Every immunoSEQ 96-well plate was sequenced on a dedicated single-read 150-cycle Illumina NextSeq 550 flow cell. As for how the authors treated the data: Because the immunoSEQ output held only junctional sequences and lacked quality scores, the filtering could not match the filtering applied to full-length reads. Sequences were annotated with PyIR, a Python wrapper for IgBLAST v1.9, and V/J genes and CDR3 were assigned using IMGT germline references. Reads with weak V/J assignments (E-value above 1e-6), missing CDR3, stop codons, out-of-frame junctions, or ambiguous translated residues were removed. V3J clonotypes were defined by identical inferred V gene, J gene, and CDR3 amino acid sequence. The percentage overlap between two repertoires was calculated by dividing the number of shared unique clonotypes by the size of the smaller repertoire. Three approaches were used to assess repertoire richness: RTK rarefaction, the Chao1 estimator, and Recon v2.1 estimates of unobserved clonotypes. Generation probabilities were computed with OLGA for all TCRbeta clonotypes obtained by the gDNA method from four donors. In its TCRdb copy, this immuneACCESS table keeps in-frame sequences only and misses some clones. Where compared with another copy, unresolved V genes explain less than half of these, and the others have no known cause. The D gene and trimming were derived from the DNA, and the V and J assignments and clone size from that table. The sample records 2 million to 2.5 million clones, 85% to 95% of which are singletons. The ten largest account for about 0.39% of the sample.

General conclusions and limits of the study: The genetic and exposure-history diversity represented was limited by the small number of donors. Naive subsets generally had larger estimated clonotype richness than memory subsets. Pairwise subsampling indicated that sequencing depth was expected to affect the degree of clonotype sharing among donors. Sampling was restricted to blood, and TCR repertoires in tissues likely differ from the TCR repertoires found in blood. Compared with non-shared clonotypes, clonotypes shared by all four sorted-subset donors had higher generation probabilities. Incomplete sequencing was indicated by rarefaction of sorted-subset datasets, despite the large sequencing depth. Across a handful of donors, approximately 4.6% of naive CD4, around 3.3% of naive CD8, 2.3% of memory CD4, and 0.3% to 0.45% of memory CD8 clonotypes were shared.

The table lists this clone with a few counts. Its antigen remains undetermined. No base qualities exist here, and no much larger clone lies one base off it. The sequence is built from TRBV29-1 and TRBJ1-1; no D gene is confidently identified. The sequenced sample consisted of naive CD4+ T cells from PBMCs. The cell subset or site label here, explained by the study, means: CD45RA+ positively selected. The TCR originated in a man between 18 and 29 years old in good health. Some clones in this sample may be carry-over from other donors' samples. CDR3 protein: CSVEATAMNTEAFF. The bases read TGCAGCGTTGAAGCCACAGCCATGAACACTGAAGCTTTCTTT.